What follows are 9 T cell receptor beta chains derived from one specimen sequenced in a study of blood T cells in healthy people across ages (dated by TCRdb to the mid-2010s). Libraries came from 5' RACE. The data were produced on an Illumina HiSeq 2500. A second about 6 to 11 cycle PCR used a sample-barcoded 5' primer and a J-beta primer mix. The public sequencing data were trimmed at Q25 with fastp and processed into clonotypes with MiXCR by TCRdb, which kept only in-frame beta chains. Under each unique CDR3 protein, matching rows form one entry showing the most common genes and DNA. This sample gives around 700,000 distinct CDR3 sequences in total; 25% of them show up just once. In total, the top ten clones hold more than 7.5% of the sample. These data are also associated with another study on T cells of mothers and their children.

The specimen was blood. The receptors were gathered from a boy aged 5 to 17 in good health.

The chain has TRBV5-4 and TRBJ2-2, with no clear D. Per germline, CDR1 SGHNT and CDR2 YYREEE (reference sequence). The CDR3 is 15 residues long. V was cut by 0 bases and J by 2 bases, with 8 bases left in between. The CDR3 sequence: CASSLEYENTGELFF. The CDR3 DNA sequence: TGTGCCAGCAGCTTGGAATACGAAAACACCGGGGAGCTGTTTTTT.

This clonotype has only a few counts. The chain is built from TRBV3-1 and TRBJ2-7; D remains unclear. CDR3 length equals 15 residues. Trimming took off 0 bases at V and 1 base at J, with 10 bases between the two ends. Germline V gene lookup returns CDR1 LGHDT and CDR2 YNNKEL (reference sequence). The CDR3 bases are TGTGCCAGCAGCCAAGATTCAGATCTTTCCTACGAGCAGTACTTC. Its protein product is CASSQDSDLSYEQYF.

The chain employs TRBV2 and TRBJ2-3; tentatively, D is TRBD2 (5 bases). The CDR3 runs to 13 residues. The V end was cut by 6 bases, the J end by 0 bases, with 7 bases between. Germline V CDR1 and CDR2: SNHLY, FYNNEI. This CDR3 reads CASRWTSTDTQYF. CDR3 coding DNA: TGTGCCAGCAGGTGGACTAGCACAGATACGCAGTATTTT.

The sample holds a few counts of this clonotype. The V and J genes are TRBV9 and TRBJ2-1; TRBD2 agrees at 7 bases. CDR1 is SGDLS, CDR2 YYNGEE, per germline. This CDR3 has 14 amino acids. V lost 0 bases, J lost 5 bases, and 2 bases stayed unmatched. In DNA form, the CDR3 reads TGTGCCAGCAGCGTAGGGGGGGGACACAATGAGCAGTTCTTC. Amino acid sequence: CASSVGGGHNEQFF.

The chain recombines TRBV28 with TRBJ2-6; the match to TRBD1 covers 8 bases. With 5 bases clipped from V and 2 bases from J, the junction kept 14 bases outside the gene matches. Germline loops: CDR1 MDHEN, CDR2 SYDVKM. CDR3 length: 19 amino acids. CDR3 region: CASSPVGQGGYPGANVLTF. The CDR3 bases are TGTGCCAGCAGTCCCGTTGGACAGGGTGGTTACCCTGGGGCCAACGTCCTGACTTTC.

This clonotype was counted a few times. The DNA of the CDR3 is TGTGCCAGCAGCCGATCCGAGGGTTGGGACTATGGCTACACCTTC. Residues: CASSRSEGWDYGYTF. The chain links TRBV6-5 to TRBJ1-2; the D is unclear. The germline CDR1 and CDR2 sequences are MNHEY and SVGAGI. The ends were cut back, 6 bases at V and 3 bases at J, with 17 bases in the middle. There are 15 residues in the CDR3.

This chain joins TRBV29-1 and TRBJ2-5, with 8 bases lining up with TRBD1. The germline V gene has CDR1 SQVTM and CDR2 ANQGSEA. This CDR3 spans 15 amino acids. The V and J ends lost 0 bases and 3 bases, in that order; junction bases with no gene match: 6. DNA of the CDR3: TGCAGCGTTGAAGATCCGGGACAGGAGAAAGAGACCCAGTACTTC. Residues: CSVEDPGQEKETQYF.

As to this clonotype: An end of the junction does not agree with germline; a read error may underlie this. The chain is built from TRBV7-2 and TRBJ1-4, with 9 nucleotides matching TRBD1. CDR1 and CDR2 from the germline V gene are SGHTA and FQGNSA. This CDR3 comprises 16 residues. CDR3 region: CASTPGQGLSNEKLFF. In nucleotides, the CDR3 is TGTGCCAGCACCCCGGGACAGGGCTTATCTAACGAAAAACTGTTTTTT.

This clonotype was observed a single time. The CDR3 region is CASSQDTALNYGYTF. In DNA, the CDR3 is TGCGCCAGCAGCCAAGATACGGCGCTTAACTATGGCTACACCTTC. The V and J genes are TRBV4-3 and TRBJ1-2, with unresolved D. CDR1 is LGHNA, CDR2 YSLEER, per germline. Trimming left V 0 bases short and J 1 base short, with 9 bases between. The CDR3 sequence is 15 residues long.